Listed below are T cell receptor beta chains from one sample, sequenced in a study of OX40 agonist ivuxolimab in advanced cancers. Using immunoSEQ multiplex PCR, the repertoire was profiled, and TCRdb retains in-frame clones only, with some absent. This table has under 70,000 clones, 75% to 90% appearing once. Sequenced here: CD4+ or CD8+ T cells sorted from blood, sampled in a trial of the OX40 agonist ivuxolimab. The receptors come from an adult with an advanced solid tumor such as melanoma, head and neck, liver or kidney cancer. CDR3s leave out the opening cysteine and the closing phenylalanine or tryptophan. Each record gives: CDR3 length, J gene, V gene, CDR3 protein.

12 TRBJ1-1 TRBV6-5 ASRVTGRNTEAF
15 TRBJ2-6 TRBV6-1 ASSGARRASGANVLT
10 TRBJ1-3 TRBV11-3 ASSHSGNTIY
13 TRBJ1-3 TRBV6-1 ASSEGQVAGNTIY
13 TRBJ2-3 TRBV6-4 ASSTLANGTDTQY
13 TRBJ1-2 TRBV6-5 ASSLDYTGGLGYT
10 TRBJ2-3 TRBV29-1 SVLISTDTQY
13 TRBJ2-7 TRBV5-1 ASSSSGTGTYEQY
14 TRBJ2-2 TRBV11-2 ASSLIGAGNTGELF
15 TRBJ1-5 TRBV7-8 ASSSAGGSRGNQPQH
15 TRBJ1-5 TRBV28 ASTPLGGRVRHQPQH
10 TRBJ2-5 TRBV30 AWRGLVGTQY
12 TRBJ1-2 TRBV2 ASSESGQGLGYT
12 TRBJ1-5 TRBV27 ASSPRALNQPQH
14 TRBJ2-2 TRBV11-2 ASTGTGGRETGELF
13 TRBJ1-5 TRBV2 ASNTESAGAWPQH
14 TRBJ2-1 TRBV28 ASSTSGTGNYNEQF
12 TRBJ2-5 TRBV5-4 ASSARLAQETQY
12 TRBJ1-1 TRBV6-1 ASTTGQGGTEAF
12 TRBJ2-3 TRBV2 ASRLGQGTDTQY
11 TRBJ1-1 TRBV7-9 ASREEANTEAF
12 TRBJ2-3 TRBV6-5 ASSYDRFTDTQY
13 TRBJ2-3 TRBV6-4 ASSGAGAAGDTQY
14 TRBJ1-3 TRBV11-2 ASSPSQGGAGNTIY
13 TRBJ2-6 TRBV5-1 ASSLGRSGANVLT
12 TRBJ2-2 TRBV11-2 ASSWGQITGELF
15 TRBJ2-6 TRBV5-1 ASSFQGGRAGANVLT
10 TRBJ2-7 TRBV5-6 ASRSGSYEQY
11 TRBJ1-3 TRBV28 ASSPPLGNTIY
13 TRBJ1-1 TRBV6-5 ASSYRTQMNTEAF
15 TRBJ2-3 TRBV9 ASSVTGTSRFTDTQY
12 TRBJ1-5 TRBV6-1 ASRTGQGFQPQH
12 TRBJ2-7 TRBV19 ASSVSRGLDEQY
11 TRBJ2-5 TRBV11-3 ASSVGQQETQY
12 TRBJ2-7 TRBV5-6 ASIRTGNSYEQY
14 TRBJ2-6 TRBV5-6 ASSLALTTGANVLT
14 TRBJ1-3 TRBV28 ASSFVPSSSGNTIY
11 TRBJ1-2 TRBV28 ASSSGLLYGYT
8 TRBJ2-3 TRBV20-1 SGASDTQY
13 TRBJ2-2 TRBV9 ASSQTGRVTGELF
13 TRBJ1-4 TRBV30 AWSGQGEANEKLF
14 TRBJ2-3 TRBV14 ASSRLGGISTDTQY
13 TRBJ1-1 TRBV10-1 ASSTSRDRVSEAF
13 TRBJ2-3 TRBV4-1 ASSQTLAGADTQY
11 TRBJ1-2 TRBV11-2 ASSRQGTYGYT
11 TRBJ2-3 TRBV12-5 ASVEQNTDTQY